What follows are 29 T cell receptor beta chains derived from one specimen sequenced in a study of blood T cells in healthy people across ages. A second PCR, run for about 6 to 11 cycles, used a sample-barcoded 5' primer plus a J-beta primer mix. TCRdb analysed the 5' RACE reads with MiXCR anew, one entry per CDR3 protein. The sample lists roughly 1,500,000 distinct CDR3 sequences; 30% to 40% were seen once. Sequenced material: blood. These receptors originate from a woman in her 30s in good health.

This rearrangement joins TRBV20-1 to TRBJ2-7; no definite D call. Germline CDR1 is DFQATT and CDR2 is SNEGSKA (reference sequence). V lost 8 bases, J lost 7 bases, and 12 bases lay in between. The CDR3 length is 10 residues. CDR3 loop: CSMADNEQYF. CDR3 bases: TGCAGTATGGCCGACAATGAGCAGTACTTC.

This clonotype was detected only a few times. J is TRBJ1-5 and V is TRBV27; no clear D gene. This CDR3 has 15 amino acids. V was pared by 2 bases and J by 6 bases, with 14 bases between. Per the germline V gene, CDR1 is MNHEY and CDR2 is SMNVEV (reference sequence). The DNA for the CDR3 is TGTGCCAGCAGTTTAGAAGGATTTGGTGGTCAGCCCCAGCATTTT. Protein: CASSLEGFGGQPQHF.

In this sample, this clonotype turned up a few times. The chain has TRBV5-1 and TRBJ2-3, with unresolved D. CDR3 size: 15 residues. The V and J ends lost 3 bases and 4 bases respectively, with 15 bases between them. Germline loops: CDR1 SGHRS, CDR2 YFSETQ. Written as DNA, the CDR3 is TGCGCCAGCAGCTCTAAAATGACGGCGGCAGATACGCAGTATTTT. It specifies CASSSKMTAADTQYF. The whole variable domain, remainder taken from reference TRBV5-1 and TRBJ2-3, is KAGVTQTPRYLIKTRGQQVTLSCSPISGHRSVSWYQQTPGQGLQFLFEYFSETQRNKGNFPGRFSGRQFSNSRSEMNVSTLELGDSALYLCASSSKMTAADTQYFGPGTRLTVL.

This clonotype was detected many times. This rearrangement joins TRBV29-1 to TRBJ2-5; TRBD2 might be the D (5 bases). The germline CDR1 and CDR2 sequences are SQVTM and ANQGSEA. V was clipped by 2 bases and J by 5 bases, with 6 bases between them. The CDR3 totals 11 residues. The CDR3: CSVERRETQYF. As DNA, the CDR3 is TGCAGCGTTGAAAGGAGGGAGACCCAGTACTTC.

The chain uses TRBV4-1 and TRBJ2-3, with TRBD1 matching 11 bases. This CDR3 is built from 17 residues. Unmatched junction bases numbered 11, after V lost 4 bases and J lost 5 bases. Germline V CDR1 and CDR2: MGHRA, YSYEKL. The CDR3 loop reads CASSRNLGQGAKDTQYF. DNA for the CDR3: TGCGCCAGCAGCCGTAACCTCGGACAGGGGGCTAAAGATACGCAGTATTTT.

In its sample, this clonotype was seen many times. The junction does not match germline at one end; this may be a read error. V gene TRBV11-2 combines with J gene TRBJ2-1, with TRBD2 matching 11 bases. The CDR3 sequence is 13 residues long. In germline, CDR1 is SGHAT, CDR2 FQNNGV. CDR3: CASSSGRGNEQFF. CDR3 in DNA: TGTGCGAGCAGTAGCGGGAGGGGTAATGAGCAGTTCTTC. Combining the CDR3 with reference TRBV11-2 and TRBJ2-1 gives the whole variable domain EAGVAQSPRYKIIEKRQSVAFWCNPISGHATLYWYQQILGQGPKLLIQFQNNGVVDDSQLPKDRFSAERLKGVDSTLKIQPAKLEDSAVYLCASSSGRGNEQFFGPGTRLTVL.

The chain uses TRBV27 and TRBJ1-6; D is unclear. Trimming removed 6 bases from V and 7 bases from J, with 19 bases in between. CDR1 and CDR2 (germline): MNHEY, SMNVEV (reference sequence). The CDR3 is 16 residues long. In DNA, the CDR3 is TGTGCCAGCAGCTTAAGTGTGACCGCCCAAAATTCACCCCTCCACTTT. As protein: CASSLSVTAQNSPLHF.

The V call is TRBV3-1, the J call TRBJ1-5; D call uncertain. V shed 4 bases and J shed 0 bases, with 13 bases lying between them. Germline CDR1 LGHDT, CDR2 YNNKEL (reference sequence). The CDR3 runs to 16 residues. CDR3 sequence: CASSPTGLNSNQPQHF. CDR3 bases: TGTGCCAGCAGCCCAACTGGACTGAATAGCAATCAGCCCCAGCATTTT. Filled out from reference TRBV3-1 and TRBJ1-5, the complete variable domain reads DTAVSQTPKYLVTQMGNDKSIKCEQNLGHDTMYWYKQDSKKFLKIMFSYNNKELIINETVPNRFSPKSPDKAHLNLHINSLELGDSAVYFCASSPTGLNSNQPQHFGDGTRLSIL.

The chain links TRBV30 to TRBJ1-2; D perhaps matches TRBD1 (5 bases). Deletions cut 5 bases from V and 1 base from J, with 11 bases between. Per the germline V gene, CDR1 is GTSNPN and CDR2 is SVGIG (reference sequence). The CDR3 consists of 13 residues. Here the CDR3 reads CAWGTKLNYGYTF. The CDR3, as DNA: TGTGCCTGGGGGACGAAACTTAACTATGGCTACACCTTC.

The sample holds many counts of this clonotype. The J gene is TRBJ2-5, the V gene TRBV3-1, with 7 bases matching TRBD2. Trimming took 2 bases from V and 3 from J; bases not matched to a gene: 9. This CDR3 comprises 16 residues. Looked up from germline, CDR1 is LGHDT and CDR2 is YNNKEL (reference sequence). The CDR3 DNA follows: TGTGCCAGCAGCCAATCTCTGGCGGGGGTGGAAGAGACCCAGTACTTC. Translating gives CASSQSLAGVEETQYF.

With respect to this clonotype: Its ends do not fully match the called genes, so a read error is possible. This sequence joins TRBV2 and TRBJ2-1; 8 bases are a match to TRBD2. The CDR3 extends over 15 amino acids. Looked up from germline, CDR1 is SNHLY and CDR2 is FYNNEI. The CDR3 sequence is CTSSEQRERANEQFF. The DNA of the CDR3 is TGTACCAGCAGTGAACAGCGGGAGAGGGCCAATGAGCAGTTCTTC.

The chain carries TRBV5-6 and TRBJ2-7, with a tentative D call TRBD2 (6 bases). The better agreement between TRBJ2-5 and the DNA end casts doubt on the J call. CDR3 length equals 13 residues. CDR1 and CDR2 (germline): SGHDT, YYEEEE. In nucleotides, the CDR3 is TGTGCCAGCAGCTTAGGCGGGAAAAAGACCCAGTACTTC. The encoded protein is CASSLGGKKTQYF.

The genes are TRBV5-1 and TRBJ2-5; 9 nucleotides line up with TRBD1. The CDR3 is made up of 16 amino acids. The V segment lost 1 base and the J segment 4 bases; nucleotides outside the gene matches: 8. Germline loops: CDR1 SGHRS, CDR2 YFSETQ. The CDR3 region is CASSLWTGAQGETQYF. The CDR3, as DNA: TGCGCCAGCAGCTTGTGGACAGGGGCTCAGGGAGAGACCCAGTACTTC.

This clonotype has a handful of counts. The J gene is TRBJ2-3, the V gene TRBV12-3 or TRBV12-4; 10 positions agree with TRBD2. The CDR3 runs to 15 residues. Trimming cost V 5 bases and J 4 bases; bases outside gene matches: 6. The CDR3 nucleotides read TGTGCCAGCAGTCCCCAAAGCGGGGGGGCAGATACGCAGTATTTT. This encodes CASSPQSGGADTQYF.

This clonotype has at least ten counts. J is TRBJ2-3 and V is TRBV4-2, with a tentative D call TRBD2 (7 bases). CDR1 and CDR2 from the germline V gene are LGHNA and YNFKEQ. Trimming removed 4 bases at V and 0 bases at J, with 17 bases between. The CDR3 contains 17 residues. CDR3 coding DNA: TGTGCCAGCAGCCCTGTGGCCAGCGGGACAAGCACAGATACGCAGTATTTT. Protein: CASSPVASGTSTDTQYF.

As concerns this clonotype: Sequence at one end of the junction differs from germline and may be a read error. V gene TRBV20-1 combines with J gene TRBJ2-7; 12 bases agree with TRBD2. Germline V gene sequence: CDR1 DFQATT, CDR2 SNEGSKA (reference sequence). The CDR3 totals 13 residues. The CDR3, as DNA: TGCAGTGCTGGACTAGCGGGGATCTACAAGCAGTACTTC. Its protein product is CSAGLAGIYKQYF.

This clonotype was seen once. The chain carries TRBV6-1 and TRBJ2-3; 8 bases are shared with TRBD2. The CDR3 has 17 amino acids. Germline lookup yields CDR1 MNHNS and CDR2 SASEGT. Germline trimming cut 2 bases from V and 6 bases from J; bases unmatched to any gene: 13. CDR3 residues: CASSELTGTSSPDTQYF. In DNA form, the CDR3 reads TGTGCCAGCAGTGAATTAACCGGGACTAGTAGCCCCGATACGCAGTATTTT.

This clonotype was seen a handful of times. This chain links TRBV7-2 with TRBJ2-7; the match to TRBD1 covers 9 bases. Per the germline V gene, CDR1 is SGHTA and CDR2 is FQGNSA. This CDR3 spans 17 amino acids. J was trimmed by 5 bases and V by 4 bases; bases with no gene match: 15. The CDR3 reads CASSSTVLRDRVHEQYF. The CDR3 region has the DNA TGTGCCAGCAGCTCGACGGTACTCCGGGACAGGGTCCACGAGCAGTACTTC.

This clonotype has more than one count but fewer than ten. The CDR3 region is CASMGGAGQPQHF. CDR3 DNA: TGTGCCAGCATGGGGGGGGCCGGTCAGCCCCAGCATTTT. The rearrangement joins TRBV6-6 to TRBJ1-5, with D maybe TRBD1 (6 bases). In germline, CDR1 is MNHNY, CDR2 SVGAGI (reference sequence). Trimming took 7 bases from V and 6 from J, leaving 13 bases between them. The CDR3 consists of 13 residues.

This clonotype showed up just a few times. Here the CDR3 reads CASSEAGTGTNEQFF. The CDR3 DNA is TGTGCCAGCAGTGAAGCCGGGACAGGGACTAATGAGCAGTTCTTC. The chain combines TRBV2 with TRBJ2-1; TRBD1 aligns across 9 bases. The germline gives CDR1 SNHLY, CDR2 FYNNEI. There are 15 residues in the CDR3. V lost 0 bases, J lost 7 bases, and 4 bases stayed unmatched.

This clonotype was counted only a few times. V gene TRBV20-1 combines with J gene TRBJ2-7; 7 positions agree with TRBD2. Unmatched junction bases numbered 13, after V lost 7 bases and J lost 7 bases. Germline values: CDR1 DFQATT, CDR2 SNEGSKA (reference sequence). The CDR3 covers 13 residues. The CDR3 nucleotides read TGCAGTGTCCCCCGGGCGGGGGAAGTAGAGCAGTACTTC. It yields the protein CSVPRAGEVEQYF.

This clonotype was counted between two and nine times. V and J are TRBV5-4 and TRBJ2-7, with D hard to call. CDR1 and CDR2 from the germline V gene are SGHNT and YYREEE (reference sequence). CDR3 size: 16 residues. Trimming removed 1 base from V and 0 bases from J, with 14 bases in between. In DNA, the CDR3 is TGTGCCAGCAGCTTGCGTCCGTTCATAGGCTCCTACGAGCAGTACTTC. Encoded protein: CASSLRPFIGSYEQYF.

V gene TRBV20-1 combines with J gene TRBJ1-1; 7 nucleotides align to TRBD1. Germline assignment: CDR1 DFQATT and CDR2 SNEGSKA (reference sequence). The V and J ends lost 1 base and 5 bases, in that order; junction bases with no gene match: 13. The CDR3 is made up of 16 amino acids. In DNA form, the CDR3 reads TGCAGTGCTAGAGGAGAAGGGGGCAGGGGGGGGACTGAAGCTTTCTTT. This encodes CSARGEGGRGGTEAFF.

The table lists this clonotype with a few counts. This rearrangement joins TRBV20-1 to TRBJ1-1; 11 bases map to TRBD1. This CDR3 comprises 15 residues. In germline, CDR1 is DFQATT, CDR2 SNEGSKA (reference sequence). Trimming cost V 6 bases and J 11 bases; bases outside gene matches: 17. CDR3 DNA: TGCAGTGCCACAAACCGGGACAGGGGGAAGTTTGAGGCTTTCTTT. Translating gives CSATNRDRGKFEAFF.

With respect to this clonotype: Being one base from a much bigger clone, this may be a read error. The rearrangement joins TRBV12-3 or TRBV12-4 to TRBJ2-4, with 7 bases fitting TRBD1. The J call could be wrong; TRBJ2-7 is a better fit for the DNA end. The CDR3 is made up of 14 amino acids. DNA of the CDR3: TGTGCCAGCAGACAACAGGGGCGCACCTACGAGCAGTACTTC. Its protein is CASRQQGRTYEQYF.

This clonotype was counted ten times or more. This sequence joins TRBV12-3 or TRBV12-4 and TRBJ2-3, with D possibly being TRBD1 (5 bases). This CDR3 spans 14 amino acids. The germline V and J ends were trimmed by 3 bases and 6 bases, with 13 bases remaining between them. CDR3 DNA sequence: TGTGCCAGCAGTTTCGGGCAGGGCGAGGATACGCAGTATTTT. This translates into CASSFGQGEDTQYF.

The sample holds a few counts of this clonotype. The chain is built from TRBV20-1 and TRBJ2-1; possible D gene TRBD2, 6 bases. Germline V lookup: CDR1 DFQATT, CDR2 SNEGSKA (reference sequence). This CDR3 is built from 13 residues. The V end was cut by 4 bases, the J end by 3 bases, with 10 bases between. Here the CDR3 DNA reads TGCAGTGCTATCTGGGGGGACTACAATGAGCAGTTCTTC. It codes for CSAIWGDYNEQFF.

This clonotype was counted many times. This CDR3 is CSVEKAQDSDNYEQYF. DNA for the CDR3: TGCAGCGTTGAGAAGGCACAAGACTCCGACAACTACGAGCAGTACTTC. This sequence joins TRBV29-1 and TRBJ2-7; D call uncertain. CDR3 length equals 16 residues. The germline V and J ends were trimmed by 3 bases and 3 bases, with 21 bases remaining between them. Per the germline V gene, CDR1 is SQVTM and CDR2 is ANQGSEA.

J is TRBJ2-1 and V is TRBV20-1, with 10 bases fitting TRBD2. V gave up 6 bases and J gave up 10 bases; unmatched junction bases: 12. There are 14 residues in the CDR3. Germline V gives CDR1 DFQATT, CDR2 SNEGSKA (reference sequence). The CDR3 reads CSARGSGGAREQFF. The DNA of the CDR3 is TGCAGTGCCCGCGGCAGCGGGGGGGCACGGGAGCAGTTCTTC.